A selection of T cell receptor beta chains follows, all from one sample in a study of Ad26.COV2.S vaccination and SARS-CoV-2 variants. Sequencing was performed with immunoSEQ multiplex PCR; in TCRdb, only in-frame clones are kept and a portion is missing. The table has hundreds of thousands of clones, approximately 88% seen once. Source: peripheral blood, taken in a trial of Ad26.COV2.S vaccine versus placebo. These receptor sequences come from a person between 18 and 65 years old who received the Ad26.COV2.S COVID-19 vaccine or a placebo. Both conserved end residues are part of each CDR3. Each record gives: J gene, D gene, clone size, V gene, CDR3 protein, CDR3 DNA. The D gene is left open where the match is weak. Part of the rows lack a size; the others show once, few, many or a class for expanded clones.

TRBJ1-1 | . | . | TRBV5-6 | CASSLGLRRTEAFF | TGTGCCAGCAGCTTGGGGTTAAGGCGAACTGAAGCTTTCTTT
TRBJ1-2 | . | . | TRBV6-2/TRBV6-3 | CASSRRTPDYGYTF | TGTGCCAGCAGCCGCAGGACACCCGACTATGGCTACACCTTC
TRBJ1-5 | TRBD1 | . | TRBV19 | CASRDGTGLIQPQHF | TGTGCCAGTCGCGACGGGACAGGGTTGATTCAGCCCCAGCATTTT
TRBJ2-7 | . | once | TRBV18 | CASSPPGLYEQYF | TGTGCCAGCTCACCACCCGGACTGTACGAGCAGTACTTC
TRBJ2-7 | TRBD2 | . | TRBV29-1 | CSVAERGYEQYF | TGCAGCGTTGCCGAGCGGGGCTACGAGCAGTACTTC
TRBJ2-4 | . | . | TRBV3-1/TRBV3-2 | CASSLYQGSQNIQYF | TGTGCCAGCAGCCTTTACCAGGGTTCGCAAAACATTCAGTACTTC
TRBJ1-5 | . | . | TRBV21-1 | CASSPRRLDRVVQPQHF | TGTGCCAGCAGCCCCCGTCGCTTGGACAGGGTGGTTCAGCCCCAGCATTTT
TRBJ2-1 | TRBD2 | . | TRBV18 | CASSPSGDSGIFSEQFF | TGTGCCAGCTCACCATCGGGGGATAGCGGGATTTTTAGTGAGCAGTTCTTC
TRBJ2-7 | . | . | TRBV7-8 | CASSLVGGETYEQYF | TGTGCCAGCAGCTTAGTTGGGGGAGAAACCTACGAGCAGTACTTC
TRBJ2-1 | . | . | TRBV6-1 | CASSEGWGGVYNEQFF | TGTGCCAGCAGTGAAGGGTGGGGGGGCGTCTACAATGAGCAGTTCTTC
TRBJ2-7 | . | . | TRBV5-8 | CASSLDRGLEQYF | TGTGCCAGCAGCTTGGATCGGGGGCTCGAGCAGTACTTC
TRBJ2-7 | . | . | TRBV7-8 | CASSLGPQQGGYF | TGTGCCAGCAGCTTAGGCCCCCAACAGGGTGGGTACTTC
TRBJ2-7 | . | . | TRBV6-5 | CASSLGEQYF | TGTGCCAGCAGTCTGGGGGAGCAGTACTTC
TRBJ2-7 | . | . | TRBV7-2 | CASSFLGGSEQYF | TGTGCCAGCAGCTTTTTGGGGGGTAGCGAGCAGTACTTC
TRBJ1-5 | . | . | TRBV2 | CASSEDGGASNQPQHF | TGTGCCAGCAGTGAAGACGGGGGCGCTAGCAATCAGCCCCAGCATTTT
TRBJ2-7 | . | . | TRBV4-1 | CASSQEHRDSGYEQYF | TGCGCCAGCAGCCAAGAGCACCGGGACTCCGGCTACGAGCAGTACTTC
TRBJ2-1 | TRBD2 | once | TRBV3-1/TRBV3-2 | CASSQGLADEQFF | TGTGCCAGCAGCCAAGGACTAGCCGATGAGCAGTTCTTC
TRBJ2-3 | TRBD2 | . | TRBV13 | CASSYALAGDRHTQYF | TGTGCCAGCAGCTATGCCTTAGCGGGAGATCGGCATACGCAGTATTTT
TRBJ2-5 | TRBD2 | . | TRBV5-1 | CASSLGRLAGARETQYF | TGCGCCAGCAGCTTGGGTAGGCTAGCGGGAGCCAGAGAGACCCAGTACTTC
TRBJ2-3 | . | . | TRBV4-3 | CASSQVGTDTQYF | TGCGCCAGCAGCCAAGTAGGCACAGATACGCAGTATTTT
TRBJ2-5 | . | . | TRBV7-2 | CASSGRDWGETQYF | TGTGCCAGCAGCGGTCGGGACTGGGGAGAGACCCAGTACTTC
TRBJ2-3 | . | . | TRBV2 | CASLAEGAVGTQYF | TGTGCCAGTCTAGCGGAGGGGGCGGTCGGGACGCAGTATTTT
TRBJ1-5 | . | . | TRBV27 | CASSPRVSSNQPQHF | TGTGCCAGCAGTCCACGAGTAAGTAGCAATCAGCCCCAGCATTTT
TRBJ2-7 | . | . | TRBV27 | CASSYGQYYEQYF | TGTGCCAGCAGCTACGGACAGTACTACGAGCAGTACTTC
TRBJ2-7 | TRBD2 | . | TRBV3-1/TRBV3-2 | CASSQDASGAYEQYF | TGTGCCAGCAGCCAAGATGCCAGCGGGGCCTACGAGCAGTACTTC
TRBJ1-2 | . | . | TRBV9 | CASSVDGISNYGYTF | TGTGCCAGCAGCGTAGACGGGATATCCAACTATGGCTACACCTTC